Each of the 21 T cell receptor beta chains below was sequenced from the same sample in a study of tumor and adjacent non-tumor tissue in lung cancer. This sample's RNA came from whole unsorted tissue. More than 3 cm separated this lung sample from the edge of the tumor. Three rounds of nested PCR, following a modified ARM-PCR protocol, produced the TCRbeta library. TCRdb fed the multiplex PCR reads into MiXCR, producing one record per CDR3 protein. Of tens of thousands of distinct CDR3 sequences listed, about 82% are singletons. The sequenced material came from distant non-tumor lung tissue. Receptors were obtained from a man aged 55 to 70 with non-small cell lung cancer.

In regard to this clonotype: An end of the junction differs from the germline gene, which may be a read error. The V gene is TRBV20-1, the J gene TRBJ2-7, with D perhaps matching TRBD1 (6 bases). Germline loops: CDR1 DFQATT, CDR2 SNEGSKA (reference sequence). The CDR3 runs 14 residues. The CDR3 DNA reads TGCAGTGCTACAGAGTCAGGGGATACCTACAAGCAGTACTTC. This codes for CSATESGDTYKQYF.

The chain joins TRBV7-6 to TRBJ2-1; no clear D. V lost 0 bases to trimming and J lost 9 bases, with 9 bases between them. Germline CDR1 is SGHVS and CDR2 is FNYEAQ. The CDR3 length is 13 residues. CDR3 amino acids: CASSLATDVEQFF. In nucleotides, the CDR3 is TGTGCCAGCAGCTTAGCGACTGATGTTGAGCAGTTCTTC.

Only one count was recorded for this clonotype. A junction end diverges from the germline sequence, so it may reflect a read error. The gene calls are TRBV6-1 and TRBJ2-6; D is ambiguous. From germline, CDR1 is MNHNS and CDR2 SASEGT. This CDR3 has 15 residues. The CDR3 here is CTSSQRPSGANVLTF. DNA for the CDR3: TGTACCAGCAGTCAACGTCCTTCTGGGGCCAACGTCCTGACTTTC.

V is TRBV12-3 or TRBV12-4 and J is TRBJ2-5; tentatively, D is TRBD2 (6 bases). The CDR3 loop spans 14 amino acids. CDR3 sequence: CASGHVGGSETQYF. The CDR3 DNA sequence: TGTGCTAGCGGCCATGTGGGGGGTAGTGAGACCCAGTACTTC.

A remark on this clonotype: This could be a read error, since a much larger clone is one nucleotide away. The V call is TRBV12-3 or TRBV12-4, the J call TRBJ1-1; D unclear. The CDR3 is 13 residues long. DNA of the CDR3: TGTGCCAGCAGTTTGGCGGAGAACAGTGAAGCTTTCTTT. Protein: CASSLAENSEAFF.

The CDR3 nucleotides are TGTGCCAGCAGCCCCAATAGCTTGTCATACGATGAGCAGTTCTTC. As protein: CASSPNSLSYDEQFF. The chain combines TRBV11-3 with TRBJ2-1; D is unclear. In germline, CDR1 is SGHNT, CDR2 YENEEA. CDR3 length: 15 residues. V was shortened by 5 bases and J by 8 bases, with 19 bases between the two germline ends.

Note on this clonotype: Its ends do not fully match the called genes, so a read error is possible. This chain connects TRBV10-2 to TRBJ2-2, with D possibly being TRBD1 (6 bases). The CDR3 runs 14 residues. Germline V gene lookup returns CDR1 WSHSY and CDR2 SAAADI. The CDR3 DNA is TGCGCCAGCAGCAACAGGGTGGGGATCGGGAAGCTGTTTTTT. It yields the protein CASSNRVGIGKLFF.

Turning to this clonotype: An end of the junction does not agree with germline; a read error may underlie this. This sequence joins TRBV7-9 and TRBJ1-6, with TRBD1 identical over 9 bases. CDR1 is SEHNR and CDR2 is FQNEAQ in the germline V gene (reference sequence). The CDR3 extends over 14 amino acids. CDR3 sequence: CVSRGTGRGSPRHF. Here the CDR3 DNA reads TGTGTCAGCAGGGGGACAGGGAGGGGTTCACCCCGCCACTTT.

The rearrangement links TRBV4-2 to TRBJ1-2; 7 bases map to TRBD1. From germline, CDR1 is LGHNA and CDR2 YNFKEQ. The CDR3 loop spans 14 amino acids. Trimming removed 3 bases from V and 1 base from J; junction bases left unmatched: 2. The CDR3 DNA reads TGTGCCAGCAGCCATCCAGGGGGTAACTATGGCTACACCTTC. Residues: CASSHPGGNYGYTF.

This clonotype showed up just a few times. This chain's CDR3 is CASRPRQGADRETQYF. In nucleotides, the CDR3 is TGTGCCAGCAGACCCAGACAGGGTGCTGACCGAGAGACCCAGTACTTC. The rearrangement joins TRBV12-3 or TRBV12-4 to TRBJ2-5; 7 nucleotides line up with TRBD1. This CDR3 is 16 amino acids long. Unmatched junction bases numbered 14, after V lost 6 bases and J lost 4 bases.

This clonotype was picked up many times. The chain combines TRBV20-1 with TRBJ2-7, with TRBD2 matching over 11 bases. Trimming at V came to 3 bases and at J to 6 bases, leaving 16 bases not matched to a gene. The V gene's germline CDR1 is DFQATT and CDR2 SNEGSKA (reference sequence). This CDR3 spans 17 amino acids. CDR3 bases: TGCAGTGCTAGTCCCAGTCCCACTAGCGGGAGACCCAGCGAGCAGTACTTC. This codes for CSASPSPTSGRPSEQYF.

V gene TRBV11-1 combines with J gene TRBJ2-1; 9 bases map to TRBD2. The CDR3 is 17 residues long. The germline CDR1 and CDR2 sequences are SGHAT and FQDESV (reference sequence). This chain's CDR3 is CAGSLSRLAGRNNEQFF. DNA of the CDR3: TGTGCAGGCAGCTTATCTCGGCTAGCGGGACGCAACAATGAGCAGTTCTTC.

The rearrangement joins TRBV19 to TRBJ1-1; 9 bases fit TRBD1. Germline loops: CDR1 LNHDA, CDR2 SQIVND (reference sequence). J gave up 5 bases and V 5 bases, and 6 bases lay outside the gene matches. The CDR3 runs to 14 residues. The CDR3: CASSVTGGRTEAFF. In nucleotides, the CDR3 is TGTGCCAGTAGTGTAACAGGGGGCCGGACTGAAGCTTTCTTT.

Note on this clonotype: Its ends do not fully match the called genes, so a read error is possible. The genes are TRBV20-1 and TRBJ2-3; D possibly matches TRBD1 or TRBD2 (5 bases each). In germline, CDR1 is DFQATT, CDR2 SNEGSKA (reference sequence). The CDR3 covers 11 residues. Here the CDR3 reads CSAKLGDKQYF. CDR3 DNA sequence: TGCAGTGCTAAGCTGGGGGATAAGCAGTATTTT.

The rearrangement links TRBV20-1 to TRBJ2-7, with D perhaps TRBD2 (7 bases). Trimming removed 6 bases at V and 4 bases at J, with 13 bases between. CDR1 is DFQATT, CDR2 SNEGSKA, per germline (reference sequence). CDR3 length equals 12 residues. This CDR3 reads CSARRGAYEQYF. As DNA, the CDR3 is TGCAGTGCGAGACGGGGGGCATACGAGCAGTACTTC.

With regard to this clonotype: This CDR3 fails to terminate in the conserved phenylalanine or tryptophan, so it likely reflects a read error. The rearrangement uses TRBV11-3 and TRBJ1-1; unclear D gene. CDR3 length equals 18 residues. CDR1 and CDR2 (germline): SGHNT, YENEEA. The CDR3 spells CASSLTPNLYSRNIEAFL. The CDR3 DNA reads as TGTGCCAGCAGCTTAACGCCGAATCTGTATAGTCGGAACATTGAAGCTTTCCTT.

On this clonotype itself: A much larger clone sits a single nucleotide away, making a read error possible. This sequence joins TRBV28 and TRBJ2-7, with 7 bases aligning to TRBD2. CDR1 and CDR2 (germline): MDHEN, SYDVKM. The CDR3 loop spans 15 amino acids. Here the CDR3 reads CDSSTPGGGLGEQYF. CDR3 bases: TGTGACAGCAGTACCCCCGGCGGGGGATTGGGCGAGCAGTACTTC.

This clonotype was counted only a few times. The junction does not match germline at one end; this may be a read error. The V call is TRBV6-5, the J call TRBJ2-6, with D possibly matching TRBD2 (5 bases). The germline gives CDR1 MNHEY, CDR2 SVGAGI. This CDR3 region has 17 residues. The CDR3 DNA is TGTACCAGTAGCCTAGTGGGAGCCAGCTCTGGGGCCAACGTCCTGACTTTC. Residues: CTSSLVGASSGANVLTF.

Remarks on this clonotype: A much more abundant neighbour one base away suggests this may be a read error. This chain uses TRBV28 with TRBJ2-7; possibly TRBD1 for D (7 bases). The CDR3 spans 13 residues. Germline V gene data show CDR1 as MDHEN and CDR2 as SYDVKM. CDR3 loop: CASNLGRQGGQYF. DNA for the CDR3: TGTGCCAGCAATTTAGGCAGACAGGGAGGGCAGTACTTC.

The V gene is TRBV11-3, the J gene TRBJ2-5; 8 nucleotides agree with TRBD1. Losses at the gene ends were 1 base for V and 4 bases for J; bases not matched to a gene: 5. CDR1 and CDR2 from the germline V gene are SGHNT and YENEEA. The CDR3 runs to 15 residues. This chain's CDR3 is CASSLVTGVSETQYF. In DNA, the CDR3 is TGTGCCAGCAGCTTAGTGACAGGGGTGTCAGAGACCCAGTACTTC.

To note about this clonotype: Since the CDR3 does not end with the conserved phenylalanine or tryptophan, this likely comes from a read error. The limits of the CDR3 on the DNA are not certain, so only TCRdb's listed CDR3 is given. This chain joins TRBV12-5 and TRBJ2-7; TRBD2, the table's D call, lacks a check against the DNA. The germline V gene has CDR1 LGHNT and CDR2 FRNRAP. The CDR3 region is 17 residues in length, termini included. This CDR3 reads CASGLSRDYTNSYEHYL.